This T cell receptor beta chain was retrieved from a study of regulatory and conventional T cells in RAG deficiency. Measured with immunoSEQ multiplex PCR; TCRdb has only the in-frame clones, and not every one. Of thousands of clones in the sample, 75% to 85% were seen once. Points from the study as a whole: Shorter CDR3s in all patient subsets; >85% Treg-Tconv overlap in Omenn.

The V end lost 3 bases, the J end lost 1 base, and 13 bases lay between the germline ends. CDR1 is SGHDN and CDR2 is FVKESK in the germline V gene. The CDR3 covers 15 residues. About this clone itself: Antigen specificity is unknown.

These same records also appear under a second study, on regulatory T cells. That work states: The PCR used 52 TRBV and 13 TRBJ primers.

Sample: CD8+ T cells sorted from blood. The receptor was isolated from a human donor in good health. The chain is built from TRBV14 and TRBJ2-7; D may be TRBD1 (6 bases). The CDR3 region is CASSQGRTVSYEQYF. The CDR3, as DNA: TGTGCCAGCAGCCAGGGACGGACAGTTTCCTACGAGCAGTACTTC.